Shown below are 10 T cell receptor beta chains from a single sample sequenced in a study of glioma-infiltrating T cells after dendritic cell vaccination. Using immunoSEQ multiplex PCR, the repertoire was profiled, and TCRdb retains in-frame clones only, with some absent. The sample contains around 89,000 clones, 70% to 90% of which appear only once. This material consisted of blood, taken before dendritic cell vaccination. The receptors stem from a human donor with glioblastoma.

The rearrangement joins TRBV5-1 to TRBJ2-5, with TRBD1 identical over 9 bases. The CDR3 is made up of 16 amino acids. V lost 1 base and J lost 4; bases outside the gene matches: 8. Germline V gene sequence: CDR1 SGHRS, CDR2 YFSETQ. The CDR3 DNA sequence: TGCGCCAGCAGCTTGTCGGGACAGGGAGGAGGAGAGACCCAGTACTTC. Amino acids: CASSLSGQGGGETQYF.

The chain carries TRBV30 and TRBJ1-2; TRBD1 agrees at 9 bases. This CDR3 has 12 residues. Trimming took 5 bases from V and 8 from J; bases not matched to a gene: 6. Looked up from germline, CDR1 is GTSNPN and CDR2 is SVGIG (reference sequence). The DNA for the CDR3 is TGTGCCTGGCGAACAGGGGGCCGGGGCTACACCTTC. It yields the protein CAWRTGGRGYTF.

The J gene is TRBJ1-4, the V gene TRBV29-1; TRBD1 might be the D (5 bases). This CDR3 comprises 15 residues. Germline CDR1 is SQVTM and CDR2 is ANQGSEA. V lost 0 bases and J lost 2, with 10 bases in between. This chain's CDR3 is CSVEDIGATNEKLFF. The CDR3 nucleotides read TGCAGCGTTGAAGATATTGGGGCTACTAATGAAAAACTGTTTTTT.

The V gene is TRBV15, the J gene TRBJ1-3; no reliable D call. The CDR3 covers 13 residues. V dropped 1 base and J dropped 4 bases, with 5 bases sitting between them. CDR1 and CDR2 from the germline V gene are LNHNV and YYDKDF (reference sequence). Here the CDR3 DNA reads TGTGCCACCAGCAGAGGGGCCGGAAACACCATATATTTT. It specifies CATSRGAGNTIYF.

The chain carries TRBV2 and TRBJ2-3; maybe TRBD2 (5 bases). V lost 4 bases to trimming and J lost 5 bases, with 13 bases between them. The CDR3 runs to 14 residues. Germline CDR1 reads SNHLY; CDR2 reads FYNNEI. The DNA of the CDR3 is TGTGCCAGCAGTGGTCGGGGTTTCCAAGATACGCAGTATTTT. Protein sequence: CASSGRGFQDTQYF.

The chain links TRBV5-6 to TRBJ2-1, with D possibly matching TRBD2 (5 bases). Trimming left V 7 bases short and J 2 bases short, with 19 bases between. Germline lookup yields CDR1 SGHDT and CDR2 YYEEEE. The CDR3 is 16 amino acids. CDR3 nucleotide sequence: TGTGCCAGCTCAGAAGCGGACGGCCTACCCTACAATGAGCAGTTCTTC. It is translated as CASSEADGLPYNEQFF.

V usage is TRBV19 and J usage is TRBJ2-3, with 10 bases matching TRBD2. CDR1 LNHDA and CDR2 SQIVND come from the germline V gene (reference sequence). The CDR3 length is 18 residues. Trimming took 3 bases from V and 6 from J; bases not matched to a gene: 15. The CDR3 loop is CASSISSTKRGGGDTQYF. CDR3 sequence (DNA): TGTGCCAGTAGTATCTCGTCGACCAAGCGGGGGGGAGGGGATACGCAGTATTTT.

This clone was picked up a small number of times. DNA for the CDR3: TGTGCCAGCAGCGCACCCAGCTCCTACGAGCAGTACTTC. Its protein is CASSAPSSYEQYF. V gene TRBV9 combines with J gene TRBJ2-7; no clear D. Germline lookup yields CDR1 SGDLS and CDR2 YYNGEE. This CDR3 has 13 amino acids. V lost 3 bases and J 0 bases, leaving 7 bases between the germline ends.

The V call is TRBV7-7, the J call TRBJ2-7; TRBD1 aligns across 12 bases. V lost 5 bases to trimming and J lost 6 bases; unmatched junction nucleotides: 5. The germline gives CDR1 SSHAT, CDR2 FNYEAQ (reference sequence). The CDR3 loop spans 14 amino acids. CDR3 residues: CASSPGTGGSEQYF. CDR3 DNA sequence: TGTGCCAGCAGCCCAGGGACAGGGGGCTCCGAGCAGTACTTC. Based on the CDR3 plus reference TRBV7-7 and TRBJ2-7, the full variable domain is GAGVSQSPRYKVTKRGQDVTLRCDPISSHATLYWYQQALGQGPEFLTYFNYEAQPDKSGLPSDRFSAERPEGSISTLTIQRTEQRDSAMYRCASSPGTGGSEQYFGPGTRLTVT.

The CDR3 is CASSPRWRDSPTNTEAFF. The CDR3 region has the DNA TGTGCCAGTAGTCCCCGGTGGAGGGACTCTCCAACGAACACTGAAGCTTTCTTT. The chain joins TRBV19 to TRBJ1-1, with a tentative D call TRBD1 (5 bases). Germline CDR1 is LNHDA and CDR2 is SQIVND (reference sequence). The CDR3 is 18 amino acids. V lost 5 bases to trimming and J lost 1 base, with 23 bases between them.